These 12 T cell receptor beta chains were all obtained from the same sample, sequenced in a study of T cell clonotyping in hematopoietic cell transplantation. The repertoire was sequenced with immunoSEQ multiplex PCR; TCRdb's copy has only in-frame clones and lacks some. Of about 3,900 clones listed, over 85% were seen once; the top ten hold under 6.5%. This sample comprised peripheral blood mononuclear cells, obtained 30 days after allogeneic stem cell transplant. The receptors shown here come from a male patient in his seventies who had an allogeneic stem cell transplant from an unrelated donor, so T cells may come from the graft donor. Some clones in this sample may be carry-over from other donors' samples.

J is TRBJ1-1 and V is TRBV28, with D possibly being TRBD1 (5 bases). This CDR3 contains 14 residues. Between the trimmed V and J ends, which lost 6 bases and 4 bases, there was a span of 15 bases. Germline assignment: CDR1 MDHEN and CDR2 SYDVKM. CDR3 loop: CASRYLGAGTEAFF. CDR3 nucleotides: TGTGCCAGCAGATACCTCGGGGCCGGCACTGAAGCTTTCTTT.

This chain connects TRBV5-8 to TRBJ2-4, with TRBD1 matching 8 bases. CDR3 size: 17 residues. Trimming at V came to 0 bases and at J to 3 bases, leaving 8 bases not matched to a gene. The germline V gene has CDR1 SGHTS and CDR2 YDEGEE. The CDR3, as DNA: TGTGCCAGCAGCTTGGTGCAGGGGGCTTTGGACAAAAACATTCAGTACTTC. It translates to CASSLVQGALDKNIQYF.

This chain uses TRBV7-9 with TRBJ2-3, with 8 bases fitting TRBD2. The germline CDR1 and CDR2 sequences are SEHNR and FQNEAQ (reference sequence). The J segment lost 0 bases and the V segment lost 5 bases, leaving 7 bases of the junction unmatched. The CDR3 runs to 16 residues. This CDR3 reads CASSAGSGMSTDTQYF. The CDR3 nucleotides are TGTGCCAGCAGCGCTGGTAGCGGGATGAGCACAGATACGCAGTATTTT.

The chain recombines TRBV5-1 with TRBJ1-4; no firm D call. Germline-derived CDR1 and CDR2 are SGHRS and YFSETQ. CDR3 length: 16 residues. Trimming shortened V by 4 bases and J by 5 bases, and 18 bases separated the two germline ends. This CDR3 reads CASSLRPWTENEKLFF. CDR3 bases: TGCGCCAGCAGCCTACGGCCCTGGACGGAGAATGAAAAACTGTTTTTT.

This chain links TRBV27 with TRBJ2-1; D not certain. In germline, CDR1 is MNHEY, CDR2 SMNVEV (reference sequence). The CDR3 sequence is 11 residues long. The germline V and J ends were trimmed by 6 bases and 9 bases, with 9 bases remaining between them. The CDR3, as DNA: TGTGCCAGCAGCAGGTCGAGTGAGCAGTTCTTC. Its translation is CASSRSSEQFF.

This clone was recorded only once. The chain is built from TRBV11-2 and TRBJ1-1, with 8 bases that match TRBD1. J was trimmed by 5 bases and V by 5 bases; bases with no gene match: 13. CDR3 size: 16 residues. Germline lookup yields CDR1 SGHAT and CDR2 FQNNGV. For the CDR3, the DNA is TGTGCCAGCAGCCCAGGGGGCTGGGGACGTGCGACTGAAGCTTTCTTT. Translated, it gives CASSPGGWGRATEAFF. Complete variable domain (other parts from reference TRBV11-2 and TRBJ1-1): EAGVAQSPRYKIIEKRQSVAFWCNPISGHATLYWYQQILGQGPKLLIQFQNNGVVDDSQLPKDRFSAERLKGVDSTLKIQPAKLEDSAVYLCASSPGGWGRATEAFFGQGTRLTVV.

This chain uses TRBV5-1 with TRBJ2-7, with D possibly matching TRBD2 (5 bases). Trimming pared 0 bases from V and 5 bases from J, leaving 9 bases between. The germline V gene has CDR1 SGHRS and CDR2 YFSETQ. CDR3 length: 13 residues. CDR3: CASSLDFGNEQYF. The CDR3 DNA sequence: TGCGCCAGCAGCTTGGATTTCGGGAACGAGCAGTACTTC.

The chain has TRBV28 and TRBJ1-4, with a possible D match to TRBD1 (6 bases). The germline V and J ends were trimmed by 6 bases and 6 bases, with 17 bases remaining between them. There are 15 residues in the CDR3. In germline, CDR1 is MDHEN, CDR2 SYDVKM. This CDR3 is CASSPGWGADEKLFF. Here the CDR3 DNA reads TGTGCCAGCAGCCCTGGGTGGGGGGCGGATGAAAAACTGTTTTTT.

CDR3 DNA sequence: TGTGCCAGCAGCCTTCCCGGGACACATTCCTACGAGCAGTACTTC. Translated: CASSLPGTHSYEQYF. V and J are TRBV28 and TRBJ2-7, with D possibly being TRBD1 (6 bases). Trimming stripped 6 bases from V and 1 base from J, with 16 bases between. The CDR3 totals 15 residues. Germline assignment: CDR1 MDHEN and CDR2 SYDVKM.

V and J are TRBV7-3 and TRBJ2-5; D not certain. The CDR3 sequence is 13 residues long. Germline V lookup: CDR1 SGHTA, CDR2 FQGTGA. The ends were cut back, 3 bases at V and 5 bases at J, with 10 bases in the middle. The CDR3 sequence is CASSFTMGETQYF. In DNA form, the CDR3 reads TGTGCCAGCAGCTTTACCATGGGGGAGACCCAGTACTTC.

In DNA, the CDR3 is TGTGCCATCAGCGGGACCGCACTGGGTAACTATGGCTACACCTTC. Amino acid sequence: CAISGTALGNYGYTF. The chain combines TRBV10-3 with TRBJ1-2; tentative D call: TRBD1 (5 bases). The germline V gene encodes CDR1 ENHRY and CDR2 SYGVKD. The CDR3 is made up of 15 amino acids. Between the trimmed V and J ends, which lost 6 bases and 1 base, there was a span of 15 bases.

The chain couples TRBV7-9 to TRBJ2-7, with TRBD2 as a possible D gene (5 bases). Germline V CDR1 and CDR2: SEHNR, FQNEAQ (reference sequence). Trimming stripped 4 bases from V and 7 bases from J, with 20 bases between. The CDR3 is made up of 15 amino acids. The CDR3, as DNA: TGTGCCAGCAGCTCGAGGACGGAGGTGAGGAGAGAGCAGTACTTC. Translation gives CASSSRTEVRREQYF. Full variable domain (rest looked up from reference TRBV7-9 and TRBJ2-7): DTGVSQNPRHKITKRGQNVTFRCDPISEHNRLYWYRQTLGQGPEFLTYFQNEAQLEKSRLLSDRFSAERPKGSFSTLEIQRTEQGDSAMYLCASSSRTEVRREQYFGPGTRLTVT.